A single sample gave rise to the 21 T cell receptor beta chains below, sequenced in a study of identical twins. TCRdb redid the calling of the 5' RACE reads with MiXCR, one entry per CDR3 protein. The sample carries 1.5 million to 2 million distinct CDR3 sequences, under 35% recorded once. Sequences were obtained from cord blood. The receptors derive from a newborn girl in good health.

The chain couples TRBV7-2 to TRBJ2-3, with a weak D call TRBD1 (6 bases). The CDR3 is 16 residues long. The germline V and J ends were trimmed by 2 bases and 4 bases, with 16 bases remaining between them. Germline V gives CDR1 SGHTA, CDR2 FQGNSA. The CDR3 reads CASSLQPGHLADTQYF. The CDR3, as DNA: TGTGCCAGCAGCTTACAGCCGGGACACTTAGCAGATACGCAGTATTTT.

The chain couples TRBV13 to TRBJ2-3, with D perhaps being TRBD1 or TRBD2 (5 bases each). V was clipped by 1 base and J by 2 bases, with 16 bases between them. Germline lookup yields CDR1 PRHDT and CDR2 FYEKMQ (reference sequence). The CDR3 covers 17 residues. In DNA, the CDR3 is TGTGCCAGCAGCTTAGAAACCCATCGGGGCCCCACAGATACGCAGTATTTT. It translates to CASSLETHRGPTDTQYF.

This chain uses TRBV28 with TRBJ2-1; TRBD2 aligns across 13 bases. V lost 5 bases and J lost 4; bases outside the gene matches: 8. The CDR3 is 17 residues long. Germline V gene lookup returns CDR1 MDHEN and CDR2 SYDVKM. The CDR3 DNA reads TGTGCCAGCAGTCAGGGGGGACTAGCGGGAACTTACAATGAGCAGTTCTTC. Translation: CASSQGGLAGTYNEQFF.

This clonotype was seen only a few times. The chain links TRBV5-1 to TRBJ2-7; D gene uncertain. Between the trimmed V and J ends, which lost 0 bases and 2 bases, there was a span of 9 bases. This CDR3 is built from 14 residues. Germline CDR1 and CDR2: SGHRS and YFSETQ. For the CDR3, the DNA is TGCGCCAGCAGCTTGGGCATTCCTCCCTACGAGCAGTACTTC. Translating gives CASSLGIPPYEQYF.

The chain is built from TRBV28 and TRBJ2-5; 14 bases are shared with TRBD2. Trimming cost V 2 bases and J 11 bases; bases outside gene matches: 13. The germline V gene encodes CDR1 MDHEN and CDR2 SYDVKM. The CDR3 sequence is 17 residues long. CDR3 DNA: TGTGCCAGCAGTTTAAATCCGGGACTAGCGGGAGTATATGAGCAGTACTTC. It is translated as CASSLNPGLAGVYEQYF.

The J gene is TRBJ2-5, the V gene TRBV21-1; the DNA was not compared with TRBD1, the D call given in the table. TRBV21-1 is described as a pseudogene. The CDR3 has 13 amino acids. CDR3 sequence reads: CARRRGRPETQYF. The CDR3 DNA sequence: TGTGCCAGACGCAGGGGGCGCCCGGAGACCCAGTACTTC.

This clonotype was counted ten times or more. CDR3 in amino acids: CASSPWTSGAYEQYF. CDR3 nucleotides: TGTGCCAGCAGCCCCTGGACTAGCGGGGCCTACGAGCAGTACTTC. V is TRBV28 and J is TRBJ2-7; 12 bases align to TRBD2. The ends lost 6 bases at V and 2 bases at J; junction bases unmatched: 5. Looked up from germline, CDR1 is MDHEN and CDR2 is SYDVKM. The CDR3 consists of 15 residues.

This clonotype has just a few counts. CDR3 sequence (DNA): TGCAGCGTTGCGAGGGGGCGTTATCGCTACACCTTC. Encoded protein: CSVARGRYRYTF. This sequence joins TRBV29-1 and TRBJ1-2; TRBD1 matches at 7 bases. Germline CDR1 SQVTM, CDR2 ANQGSEA. The V gene end was trimmed by 4 bases and the J gene end by 9 bases; junction bases not matched to a gene: 8. The CDR3 is made up of 12 amino acids.

This chain joins TRBV6-5 and TRBJ2-1; a possible D gene is TRBD2 (5 bases). CDR1 MNHEY and CDR2 SVGAGI come from the germline V gene. V was pared by 2 bases and J by 5 bases, with 10 bases between. The CDR3 spans 14 residues. CDR3 DNA sequence: TGTGCCAGCAGTTACGGCCTAGCTCACAATGAGCAGTTCTTC. Translation: CASSYGLAHNEQFF.

A few counts support this clonotype. This chain joins TRBV11-2 and TRBJ2-1, with D maybe TRBD2 (5 bases). Trimming shortened V by 1 base and J by 5 bases, and 12 bases separated the two germline ends. CDR3 size: 15 residues. Per the germline V gene, CDR1 is SGHAT and CDR2 is FQNNGV. CDR3 in amino acids: CASSLAPLAHNEQFF. CDR3 DNA sequence: TGTGCCAGCAGCTTAGCCCCGCTAGCCCACAATGAGCAGTTCTTC.

This clonotype was counted between two and nine times. The chain uses TRBV3-1 and TRBJ2-1; D is ambiguous. Germline V gene lookup returns CDR1 LGHDT and CDR2 YNNKEL (reference sequence). This CDR3 has 18 amino acids. The V and J ends lost 0 bases and 0 bases respectively, with 15 bases between them. This CDR3 reads CASSQDGSALSSYNEQFF. In DNA form, the CDR3 reads TGTGCCAGCAGCCAAGATGGGTCCGCGCTGAGCTCCTACAATGAGCAGTTCTTC.

This clonotype has at least ten counts. The chain has TRBV4-2 and TRBJ2-7, with TRBD2 matching 7 bases. The germline V gene encodes CDR1 LGHNA and CDR2 YNFKEQ. The CDR3 runs to 13 residues. The V segment lost 1 base and the J segment 3 bases; nucleotides outside the gene matches: 0. The CDR3 DNA is TGTGCCAGCAGCCAAGGGACTAGCTACGAGCAGTACTTC. It specifies CASSQGTSYEQYF.

This rearrangement joins TRBV15 to TRBJ2-5; the D is unclear. Germline CDR1 reads LNHNV; CDR2 reads YYDKDF (reference sequence). Deletions cut 0 bases from V and 1 base from J, with 9 bases between. CDR3 size: 15 residues. The CDR3 DNA reads TGTGCCACCAGCAGAGATCAGAGCAGCCAAGAGACCCAGTACTTC. Translation: CATSRDQSSQETQYF.

This clonotype occurred once. The chain employs TRBV7-9 and TRBJ2-3, with D maybe TRBD2 (6 bases). CDR3 size: 15 residues. V lost 1 base, J lost 9 bases, and 17 bases lay in between. The germline V gene encodes CDR1 SEHNR and CDR2 FQNEAQ (reference sequence). CDR3 sequence reads: CASSLVPGTVGTQYF. The DNA of the CDR3 is TGTGCCAGCAGCTTAGTCCCGGGGACTGTTGGCACGCAGTATTTT.

The chain links TRBV21-1 to TRBJ1-5; the tabulated D call, TRBD1, remains unverified against the DNA. TRBV21-1 is termed a pseudogene. The CDR3 length is 19 residues. CDR3 region: CASSKRGYRGPYSNQPQHF. DNA for the CDR3: TGTGCCAGCAGCAAAAGGGGGTACAGGGGCCCCTATAGCAATCAGCCCCAGCATTTT.

This clonotype turned up a few times. The chain uses TRBV7-8 and TRBJ2-1; a possible D gene is TRBD2 (5 bases). Germline V gives CDR1 SGHVS, CDR2 FQNEAQ. The CDR3 has 17 amino acids. V dropped 0 bases and J dropped 1 base, with 13 bases sitting between them. The CDR3: CASSLAGLGSSYNEQFF. The CDR3 DNA follows: TGTGCCAGCAGCTTAGCAGGATTGGGGAGTTCCTACAATGAGCAGTTCTTC.

The chain links TRBV10-3 to TRBJ1-6; D is perhaps TRBD1 (6 bases). From germline, CDR1 is ENHRY and CDR2 SYGVKD. This CDR3 has 14 residues. Trimming took off 0 bases at V and 9 bases at J, with 9 bases between the two ends. The CDR3 protein is CAISESDSASPLHF. DNA for the CDR3: TGTGCCATCAGTGAGTCGGACAGTGCTTCACCCCTCCACTTT.

CDR3 nucleotides: TGTGCCAGCAGTTTGAAGCGTATCTCCTACAATGAGCAGTTCTTC. It encodes CASSLKRISYNEQFF. The rearrangement joins TRBV28 to TRBJ2-1; D is unclear. The CDR3 extends over 15 amino acids. V lost 3 bases to trimming and J lost 0 bases, with 9 bases between them. Germline lookup yields CDR1 MDHEN and CDR2 SYDVKM.

The chain links TRBV20-1 to TRBJ2-5, with 7 bases that match TRBD2. TRBJ2-7 explains the end of the DNA better; the J call may be wrong. Germline CDR1 reads DFQATT; CDR2 reads SNEGSKA (reference sequence). This CDR3 has 14 residues. The CDR3 DNA is TGCAGTGCCCAGACCCAGGGAGGGGTCTACGAGCAGTACTTC. Translating gives CSAQTQGGVYEQYF.

With regard to this clonotype: Possible read error: a much larger clone is one base away. The chain couples TRBV6-5 to TRBJ2-7; 10 bases are shared with TRBD2. V was clipped by 6 bases and J by 7 bases; unmatched bases: 9. The CDR3 loop spans 14 amino acids. Germline V lookup: CDR1 MNHEY, CDR2 SVGAGI. CDR3: CASRANSGRNEQYF. CDR3 in DNA: TGTGCCAGCAGGGCCAATAGCGGGAGGAATGAGCAGTACTTC.

This clonotype was observed a few times. The rearrangement links TRBV25-1 to TRBJ2-1; D unclear. The CDR3 is made up of 15 amino acids. Germline V gene data show CDR1 as MGHDK and CDR2 as SYGVNS. V dropped 1 base and J dropped 3 bases, with 10 bases sitting between them. CDR3 loop: CASSELRVGYNEQFF. The CDR3 DNA reads as TGTGCCAGCAGTGAATTAAGGGTTGGCTACAATGAGCAGTTCTTC.